This T cell receptor beta chain was identified during a study of T cells in Graves' hyperthyroidism and ophthalmopathy. At the level of the study: Peripheral blood was taken when the disease was first diagnosed, before any treatment began. General observations from the study: Most clonotypes expanded in the thyroid (above 0.001) were also present in blood.

This clonotype turned up a few times. Its cognate antigen is unknown. RNA transcripts served as the template for amplifying TCR beta CDR3 regions. The HTBI primer set was used in a first-round RT-PCR of the TCR CDR3. MiXCR, run by TCRdb on the multiplex PCR reads, gives a single entry per CDR3 protein. The sample has some 420,000 distinct CDR3 sequences, about 13% seen once. Trimming took 5 bases from V and 5 from J; bases not matched to a gene: 15. Germline lookup yields CDR1 MDHEN and CDR2 SYDVKM. This CDR3 is built from 18 residues. Those with hyperthyroidism were 18 to 65 years old, newly diagnosed, and ill for under 2 months. Diagnostic decisions used clinical symptoms, serum thyroxine and TRAb, thyroid ultrasound and orbital computed tomography.

Sequencing was done on a sample of blood. This TCR came from a woman aged 18-29 years with Graves' hyperthyroidism. The rearrangement links TRBV28 to TRBJ2-5, with 12 positions matching TRBD2. Written as DNA, the CDR3 is TGTGCCAGCAGTGGGGTCCTAGCGGGAGGGACTAGACGTGAGACCCAGTACTTC. Protein: CASSGVLAGGTRRETQYF.